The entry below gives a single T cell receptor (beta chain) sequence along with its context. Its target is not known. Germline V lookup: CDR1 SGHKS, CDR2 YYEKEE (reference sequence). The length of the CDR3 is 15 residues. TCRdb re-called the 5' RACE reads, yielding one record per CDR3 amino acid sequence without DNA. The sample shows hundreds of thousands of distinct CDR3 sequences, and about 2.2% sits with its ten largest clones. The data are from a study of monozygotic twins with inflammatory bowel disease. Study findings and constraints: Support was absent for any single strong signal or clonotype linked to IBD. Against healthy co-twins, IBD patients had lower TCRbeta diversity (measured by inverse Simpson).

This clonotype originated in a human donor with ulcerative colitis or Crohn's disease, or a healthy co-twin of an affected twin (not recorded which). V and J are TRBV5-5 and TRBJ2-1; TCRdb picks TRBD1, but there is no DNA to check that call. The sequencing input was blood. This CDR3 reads CATTSGQGGYNEQFF.